The 9 T cell receptor beta chains below all came from one sample that was sequenced in a study of tumor and adjacent non-tumor tissue in lung cancer (dated 2018 in TCRdb). Library generation was performed with multiplex PCR. The instrument was an Illumina HiSeq 2500. Following protocols modified from ARM-PCR, the researchers constructed TCRbeta libraries through three rounds of nested PCR with primers (Table S4). TCRdb reran the public reads through fastp at Q25 and MiXCR, keeping productive beta chains. Identical CDR3 proteins give one entry, which carries the most common genes and DNA. The sample table lists approximately 90,000 distinct CDR3 sequences, 75% to 85% of them with a count of one. The leading ten clones occupy 20% to 25% of the sample. RNA was extracted from bulk unsorted tissue and checked for quality with a NanoDrop ND-1000 and an Agilent 2100. Normal lung samples were distant non-tumor tissue taken more than 3 cm from the tumor edge.

Sequencing was performed on distant non-tumor lung tissue. Receptors were obtained from a woman in her forties or fifties with non-small cell lung cancer.

A remark on this clonotype: A much larger clone lies one base from this, so it may be a read error. The chain has TRBV7-9 and TRBJ2-1, with 8 bases lining up with TRBD1. The V gene's germline CDR1 is SEHNR and CDR2 FQNEAQ (reference sequence). V was pared by 5 bases and J by 7 bases, with 7 bases of the junction left unmatched. This CDR3 is 14 amino acids long. The CDR3 nucleotides are TGTGCCAGCAGCCCACAGGGGGTAGAAAATGAGCAGTTCTTC. Translated, it gives CASSPQGVENEQFF.

On this clonotype: Germline is not matched at one junction end, which may reflect a read error. The rearrangement links TRBV6-1 to TRBJ2-2, with 10 nucleotides matching TRBD2. Germline loops: CDR1 MNHNS, CDR2 SASEGT. There are 13 residues in the CDR3. CDR3 in DNA: TGTGCCAGCGGGACTAGCGTAACCGGTGAGCTGTTTTTT. Encoded protein: CASGTSVTGELFF.

About this clonotype: At one boundary the junction diverges from the germline segment, which might be a read error. The chain has TRBV30 and TRBJ2-6; the D gene is possibly TRBD2 (6 bases). This CDR3 is built from 16 residues. Germline lookup yields CDR1 GTSNPN and CDR2 SVGIG (reference sequence). Here the CDR3 reads CAWSGGLVSGASVLTF. CDR3 nucleotide sequence: TGTGCCTGGAGTGGGGGACTCGTTTCTGGGGCCAGCGTCCTGACTTTC.

This clonotype showed up many times. This may be a read error: a much more frequent sequence differs by one nucleotide. Lacking the conserved final phenylalanine or tryptophan, this CDR3 likely reflects a read error. The CDR3 sequence: CASRGLAADTGELFS. Written as DNA, the CDR3 is TGCGCCAGCAGAGGACTAGCGGCGGACACCGGGGAGCTGTTTTCT. J is TRBJ2-2 and V is TRBV10-2, with 10 bases aligning to TRBD2. Trimming removed 6 bases from V and 3 bases from J; junction bases left unmatched: 4. Germline values: CDR1 WSHSY, CDR2 SAAADI. CDR3 length: 15 residues.

A remark on this clonotype: The conserved phenylalanine or tryptophan is not found at the CDR3 terminus, so this likely reflects a read error. This sequence joins TRBV10-3 and TRBJ2-2; TRBD2 matches 8 bases. Germline V gene lookup returns CDR1 ENHRY and CDR2 SYGVKD. This CDR3 comprises 15 residues. CDR3 nucleotide sequence: TGTGTCATCAGTGTACTAGCGGCGAACACCGGGGAGCTGTTTTCT. Translated: CVISVLAANTGELFS.

The J gene is TRBJ2-1, the V gene TRBV11-2; no clear D. This CDR3 region has 13 residues. CDR1 and CDR2 from the germline V gene are SGHAT and FQNNGV. Trimming shortened V by 7 bases and J by 13 bases, and 20 bases separated the two germline ends. The CDR3 bases are TGTGCCAGCAACCTAGAGGCTTTCAAAGAACAGTTCTTC. Translation gives CASNLEAFKEQFF.

Details on this clonotype: One end of the junction varies from germline; a read error may be responsible. The chain employs TRBV5-4 and TRBJ1-2; TRBD1 agrees at 7 bases. Germline values: CDR1 SGHNT, CDR2 YYREEE (reference sequence). The CDR3 has 17 residues. The CDR3 coding sequence is TGTGCCAGCAACAACCCCCCGGACAGGCCGTCTAACCATGGCTACACCTTC. Residues: CASNNPPDRPSNHGYTF.

With respect to this clonotype: One end of the junction varies from germline; a read error may be responsible. The chain is built from TRBV6-1 and TRBJ2-3, with D tentatively TRBD2 (6 bases). The CDR3 has 13 amino acids. The germline V gene has CDR1 MNHNS and CDR2 SASEGT. The CDR3 protein is CACSAGRLDTQYF. Written as DNA, the CDR3 is TGTGCCTGCAGTGCCGGGAGATTGGATACGCAGTATTTT.

Concerning this clonotype: Germline is not matched at one junction end, which may reflect a read error. V usage is TRBV7-8 and J usage is TRBJ1-6; D gene ambiguous. The CDR3 loop spans 17 amino acids. The germline CDR1 and CDR2 sequences are SGHVS and FQNEAQ. The CDR3 DNA reads as TGTGCCAGCAACTTAGCGACCTGGTTGGGTGCTAATTCAACCCTCCACTTT. It codes for CASNLATWLGANSTLHF.